This T cell receptor beta chain was observed in a study of T cell responses to AZD1222 COVID-19 vaccine. Repertoires were generated with immunoSEQ multiplex PCR, while TCRdb's copy carries only in-frame clones and drops some. The profile shows 120,000 or so clones, about 90% of them singletons. Germline trimming cut 7 bases from V and 6 bases from J; bases unmatched to any gene: 14. The CDR3 sequence is 15 residues long. Looked up from germline, CDR1 is MNHEY and CDR2 is SVGAGI. The TCR was taken from an adult in good health. V is TRBV6-5 and J is TRBJ2-7, with 8 bases fitting TRBD2. The sequencing here drew on peripheral blood, taken on day 0 of AZD1222 vaccination. The CDR3 spells CASTPYGRVGGEQYF. For the CDR3, the DNA is TGTGCCAGCACCCCCTACGGGAGGGTCGGGGGCGAGCAGTACTTC.